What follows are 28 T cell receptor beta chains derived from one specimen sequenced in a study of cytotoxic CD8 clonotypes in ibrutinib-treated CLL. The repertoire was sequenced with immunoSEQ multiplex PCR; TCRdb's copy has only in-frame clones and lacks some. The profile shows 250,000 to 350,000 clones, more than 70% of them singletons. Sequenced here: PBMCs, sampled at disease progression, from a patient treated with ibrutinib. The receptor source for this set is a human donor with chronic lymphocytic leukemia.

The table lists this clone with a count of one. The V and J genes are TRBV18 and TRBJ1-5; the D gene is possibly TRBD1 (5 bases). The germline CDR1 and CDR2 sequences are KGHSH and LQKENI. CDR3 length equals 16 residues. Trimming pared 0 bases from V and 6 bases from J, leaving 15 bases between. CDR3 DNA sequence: TGTGCCAGCTCACCACCGAGCAGGGTAGGGGTTCAGCCCCAGCATTTT. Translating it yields CASSPPSRVGVQPQHF.

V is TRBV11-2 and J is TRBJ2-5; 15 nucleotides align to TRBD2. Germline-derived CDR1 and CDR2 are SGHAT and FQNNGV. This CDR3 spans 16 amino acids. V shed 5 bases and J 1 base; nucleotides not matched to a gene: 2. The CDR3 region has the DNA TGTGCCAGCAGCACGGGACTAGCGGGGGGCCAAGAGACCCAGTACTTC. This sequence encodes CASSTGLAGGQETQYF. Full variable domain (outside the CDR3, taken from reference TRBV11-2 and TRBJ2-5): EAGVAQSPRYKIIEKRQSVAFWCNPISGHATLYWYQQILGQGPKLLIQFQNNGVVDDSQLPKDRFSAERLKGVDSTLKIQPAKLEDSAVYLCASSTGLAGGQETQYFGPGTRLLVL.

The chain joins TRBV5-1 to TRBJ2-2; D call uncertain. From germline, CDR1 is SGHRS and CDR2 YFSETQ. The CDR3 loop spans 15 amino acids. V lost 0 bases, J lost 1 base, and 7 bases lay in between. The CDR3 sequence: CASSLVVVNTGELFF. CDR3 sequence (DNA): TGCGCCAGCAGCTTGGTGGTAGTGAACACCGGGGAGCTGTTTTTT.

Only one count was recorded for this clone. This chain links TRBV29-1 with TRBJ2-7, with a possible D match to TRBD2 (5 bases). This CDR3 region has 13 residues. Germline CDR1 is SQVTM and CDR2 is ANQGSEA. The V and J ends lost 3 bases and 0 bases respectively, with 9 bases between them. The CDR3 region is CSVEIDYSYEQYF. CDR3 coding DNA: TGCAGCGTTGAGATTGACTACTCCTACGAGCAGTACTTC.

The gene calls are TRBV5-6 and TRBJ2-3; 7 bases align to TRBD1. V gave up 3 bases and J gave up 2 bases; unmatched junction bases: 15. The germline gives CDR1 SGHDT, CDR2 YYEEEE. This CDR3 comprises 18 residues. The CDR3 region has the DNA TGTGCCAGCAGCTCTATACAGGGGATCTCTAGATCCACAGATACGCAGTATTTT. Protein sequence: CASSSIQGISRSTDTQYF.

This chain's CDR3 is CASSPLRGGHEQYF. As DNA, the CDR3 is TGTGCCAGCAGCCCCTTACGGGGGGGCCACGAGCAGTACTTC. The chain employs TRBV2 and TRBJ2-7, with 8 bases lining up with TRBD2. CDR1 and CDR2 (germline): SNHLY, FYNNEI. This CDR3 is 14 amino acids long. Losses at the gene ends were 6 bases for V and 5 bases for J; bases not matched to a gene: 9.

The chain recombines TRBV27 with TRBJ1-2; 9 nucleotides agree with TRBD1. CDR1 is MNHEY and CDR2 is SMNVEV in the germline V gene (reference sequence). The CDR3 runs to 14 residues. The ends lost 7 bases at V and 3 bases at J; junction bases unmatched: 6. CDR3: CASKGQGVDYGYTF. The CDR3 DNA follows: TGTGCCAGCAAGGGACAGGGAGTGGACTATGGCTACACCTTC.

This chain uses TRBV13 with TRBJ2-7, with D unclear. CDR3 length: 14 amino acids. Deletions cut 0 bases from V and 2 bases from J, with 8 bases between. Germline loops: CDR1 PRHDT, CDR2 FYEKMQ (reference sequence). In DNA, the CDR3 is TGTGCCAGCAGCTTAGGTCGCAGTCCCTACGAGCAGTACTTC. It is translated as CASSLGRSPYEQYF.

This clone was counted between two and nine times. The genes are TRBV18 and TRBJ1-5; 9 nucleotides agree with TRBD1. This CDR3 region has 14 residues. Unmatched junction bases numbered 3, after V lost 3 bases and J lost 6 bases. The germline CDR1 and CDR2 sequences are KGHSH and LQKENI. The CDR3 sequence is CASSPTGGGQPQHF. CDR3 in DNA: TGTGCCAGCTCACCGACAGGGGGAGGTCAGCCCCAGCATTTT.

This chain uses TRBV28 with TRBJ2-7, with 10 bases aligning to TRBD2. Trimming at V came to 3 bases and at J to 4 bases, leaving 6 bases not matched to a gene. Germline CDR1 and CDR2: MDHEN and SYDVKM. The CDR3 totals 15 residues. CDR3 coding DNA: TGTGCCAGCAGTTTGTTGACTAGCGGGTCGTACGAGCAGTACTTC. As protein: CASSLLTSGSYEQYF.

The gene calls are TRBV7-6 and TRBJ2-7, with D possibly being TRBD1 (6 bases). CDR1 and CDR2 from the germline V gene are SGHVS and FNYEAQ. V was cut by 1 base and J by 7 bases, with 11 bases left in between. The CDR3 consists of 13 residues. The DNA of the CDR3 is TGTGCCAGCAGCTTAGACCAGGGGCGGGAGCAGTACTTC. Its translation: CASSLDQGREQYF.

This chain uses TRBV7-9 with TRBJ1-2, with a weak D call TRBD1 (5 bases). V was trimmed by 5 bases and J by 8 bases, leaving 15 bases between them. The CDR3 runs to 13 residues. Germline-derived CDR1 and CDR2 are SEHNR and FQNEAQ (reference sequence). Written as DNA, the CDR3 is TGTGCCAGCAGCCCAGGGACTCTCAGGGGCTACACCTTC. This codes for CASSPGTLRGYTF.

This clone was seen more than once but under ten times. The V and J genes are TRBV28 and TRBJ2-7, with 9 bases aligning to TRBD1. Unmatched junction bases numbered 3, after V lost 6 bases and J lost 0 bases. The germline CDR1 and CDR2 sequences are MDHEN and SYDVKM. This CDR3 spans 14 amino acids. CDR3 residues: CASRGTGSSYEQYF. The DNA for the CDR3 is TGTGCCAGCAGAGGGACAGGGAGCTCCTACGAGCAGTACTTC.

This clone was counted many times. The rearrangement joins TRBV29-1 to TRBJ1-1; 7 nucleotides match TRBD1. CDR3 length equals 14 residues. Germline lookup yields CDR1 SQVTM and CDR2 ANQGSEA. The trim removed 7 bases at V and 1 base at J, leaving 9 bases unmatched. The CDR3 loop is CSAWGGTANTEAFF. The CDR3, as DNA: TGCAGCGCCTGGGGGGGGACAGCGAACACTGAAGCTTTCTTT.

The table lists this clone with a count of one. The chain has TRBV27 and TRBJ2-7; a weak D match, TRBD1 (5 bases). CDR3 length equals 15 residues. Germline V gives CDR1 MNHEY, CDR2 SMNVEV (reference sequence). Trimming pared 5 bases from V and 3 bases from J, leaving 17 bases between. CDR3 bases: TGTGCCAGCAGTAAAGCTTCGACAGCTTTCTACGAGCAGTACTTC. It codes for CASSKASTAFYEQYF.

CDR3 in amino acids: CASSVRASGEQFF. DNA for the CDR3: TGTGCCAGCAGCGTACGCGCCAGCGGTGAGCAGTTCTTC. The chain uses TRBV6-4 and TRBJ2-1, with D possibly matching TRBD2 (5 bases). Germline CDR1 reads MRHNA; CDR2 reads SNTAGT. There are 13 residues in the CDR3. Trimming took off 6 bases at V and 9 bases at J, with 15 bases between the two ends.

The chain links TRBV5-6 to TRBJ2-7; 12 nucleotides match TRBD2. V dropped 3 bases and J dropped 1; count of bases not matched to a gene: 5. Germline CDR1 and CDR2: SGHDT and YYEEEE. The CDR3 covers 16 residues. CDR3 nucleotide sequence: TGTGCCAGCAGCTCGGGACTAGCGGGCAAGTCCTACGAGCAGTACTTC. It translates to CASSSGLAGKSYEQYF.

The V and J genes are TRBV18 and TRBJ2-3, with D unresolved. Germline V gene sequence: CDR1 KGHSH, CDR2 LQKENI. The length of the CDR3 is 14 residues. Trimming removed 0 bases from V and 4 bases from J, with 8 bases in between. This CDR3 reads CASSPPSNSDTQYF. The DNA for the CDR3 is TGTGCCAGCTCACCACCGTCGAATTCAGATACGCAGTATTTT.

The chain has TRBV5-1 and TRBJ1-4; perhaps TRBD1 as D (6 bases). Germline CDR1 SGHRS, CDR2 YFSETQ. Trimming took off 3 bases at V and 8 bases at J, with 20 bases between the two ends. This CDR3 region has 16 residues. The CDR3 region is CASSSYYDRTEEKLFF. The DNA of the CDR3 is TGCGCCAGCAGCTCCTACTACGACAGGACTGAGGAAAAACTGTTTTTT. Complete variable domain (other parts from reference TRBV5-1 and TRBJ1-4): KAGVTQTPRYLIKTRGQQVTLSCSPISGHRSVSWYQQTPGQGLQFLFEYFSETQRNKGNFPGRFSGRQFSNSRSEMNVSTLELGDSALYLCASSSYYDRTEEKLFFGSGTQLSVL.

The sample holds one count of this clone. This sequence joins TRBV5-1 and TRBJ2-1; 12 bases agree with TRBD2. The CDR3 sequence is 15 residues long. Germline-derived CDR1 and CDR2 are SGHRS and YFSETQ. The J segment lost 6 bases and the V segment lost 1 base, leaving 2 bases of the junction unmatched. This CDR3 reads CASSLLLAGGNEQFF. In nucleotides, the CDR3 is TGCGCCAGCAGCTTGCTACTAGCGGGAGGCAATGAGCAGTTCTTC.

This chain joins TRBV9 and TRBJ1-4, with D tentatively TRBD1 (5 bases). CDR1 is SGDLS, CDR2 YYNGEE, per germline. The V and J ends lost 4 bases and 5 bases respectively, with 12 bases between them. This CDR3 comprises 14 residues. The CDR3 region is CASSRQGQNEKLFF. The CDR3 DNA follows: TGTGCCAGCAGCCGGCAGGGCCAAAATGAAAAACTGTTTTTT. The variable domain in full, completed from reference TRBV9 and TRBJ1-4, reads DSGVTQTPKHLITATGQRVTLRCSPRSGDLSVYWYQQSLDQGLQFLIQYYNGEERAKGNILERFSAQQFPDLHSELNLSSLELGDSALYFCASSRQGQNEKLFFGSGTQLSVL.

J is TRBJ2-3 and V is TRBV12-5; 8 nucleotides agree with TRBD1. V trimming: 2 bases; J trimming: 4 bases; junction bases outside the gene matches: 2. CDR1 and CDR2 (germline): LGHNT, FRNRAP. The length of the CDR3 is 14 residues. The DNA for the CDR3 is TGTGCTAGTGGTTTGCCGGACAGGGCAGATACGCAGTATTTT. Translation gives CASGLPDRADTQYF. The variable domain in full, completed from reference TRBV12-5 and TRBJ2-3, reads DARVTQTPRHKVTEMGQEVTMRCQPILGHNTVFWYRQTMMQGLELLAYFRNRAPLDDSGMPKDRFSAEMPDATLATLKIQPSEPRDSAVYFCASGLPDRADTQYFGPGTRLTVL.

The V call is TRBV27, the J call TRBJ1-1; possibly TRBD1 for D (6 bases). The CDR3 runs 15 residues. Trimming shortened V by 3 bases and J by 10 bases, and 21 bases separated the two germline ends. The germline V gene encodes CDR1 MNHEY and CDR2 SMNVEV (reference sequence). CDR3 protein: CASSLGRGLPEGAFF. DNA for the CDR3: TGTGCCAGCAGTTTGGGCAGGGGTCTACCAGAGGGAGCTTTCTTT.

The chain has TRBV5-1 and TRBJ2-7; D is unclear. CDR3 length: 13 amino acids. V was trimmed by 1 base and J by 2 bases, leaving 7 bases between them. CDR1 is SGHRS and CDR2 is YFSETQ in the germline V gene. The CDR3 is CASSLQGPYEQYF. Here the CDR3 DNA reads TGCGCCAGCAGCTTGCAAGGGCCCTACGAGCAGTACTTC. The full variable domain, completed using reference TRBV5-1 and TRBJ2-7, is KAGVTQTPRYLIKTRGQQVTLSCSPISGHRSVSWYQQTPGQGLQFLFEYFSETQRNKGNFPGRFSGRQFSNSRSEMNVSTLELGDSALYLCASSLQGPYEQYFGPGTRLTVT.

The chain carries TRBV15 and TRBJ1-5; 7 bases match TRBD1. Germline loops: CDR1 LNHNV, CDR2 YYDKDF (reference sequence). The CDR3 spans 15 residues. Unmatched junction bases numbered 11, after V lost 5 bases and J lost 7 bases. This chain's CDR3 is CATSPGGTVGQPQHF. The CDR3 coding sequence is TGTGCCACCAGCCCTGGAGGGACAGTGGGGCAGCCCCAGCATTTT.

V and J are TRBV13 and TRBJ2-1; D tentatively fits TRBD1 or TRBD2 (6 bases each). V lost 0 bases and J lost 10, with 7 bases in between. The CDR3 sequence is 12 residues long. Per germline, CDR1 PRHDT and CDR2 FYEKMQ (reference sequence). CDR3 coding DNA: TGTGCCAGCAGCTTAGGAGGGGGGGAGCAGTTCTTC. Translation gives CASSLGGGEQFF.

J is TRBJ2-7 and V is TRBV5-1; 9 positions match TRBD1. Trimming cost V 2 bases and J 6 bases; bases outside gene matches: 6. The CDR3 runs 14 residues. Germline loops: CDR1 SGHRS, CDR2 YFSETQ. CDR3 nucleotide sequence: TGCGCCAGCAGCTTCGACAGGGGGGCTGGCGAGCAGTACTTC. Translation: CASSFDRGAGEQYF.

The CDR3 loop is CASSPFSGDEAFF. CDR3 bases: TGTGCCAGCTCACCTTTCTCCGGGGATGAAGCTTTCTTT. This chain links TRBV18 with TRBJ1-1; D ambiguous. Trimming stripped 3 bases from V and 7 bases from J, with 12 bases between. Germline V gene sequence: CDR1 KGHSH, CDR2 LQKENI. This CDR3 spans 13 amino acids.